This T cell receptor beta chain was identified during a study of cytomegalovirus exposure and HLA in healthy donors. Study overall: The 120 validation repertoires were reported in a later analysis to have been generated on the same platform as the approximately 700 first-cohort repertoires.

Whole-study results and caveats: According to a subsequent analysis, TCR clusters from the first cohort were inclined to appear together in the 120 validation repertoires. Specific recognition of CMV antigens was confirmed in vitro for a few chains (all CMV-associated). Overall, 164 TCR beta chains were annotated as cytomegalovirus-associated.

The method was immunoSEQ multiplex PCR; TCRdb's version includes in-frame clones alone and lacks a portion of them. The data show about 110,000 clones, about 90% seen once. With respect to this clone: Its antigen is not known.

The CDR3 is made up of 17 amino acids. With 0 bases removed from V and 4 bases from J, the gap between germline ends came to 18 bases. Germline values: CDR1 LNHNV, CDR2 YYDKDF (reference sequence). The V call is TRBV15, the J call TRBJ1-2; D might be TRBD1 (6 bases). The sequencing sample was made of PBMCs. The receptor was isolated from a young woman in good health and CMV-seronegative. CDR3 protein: CATSRDEGERIVYGYTF. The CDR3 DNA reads TGTGCCACCAGCAGAGATGAGGGGGAAAGGATAGTCTATGGCTACACCTTC.